A selection of T cell receptor beta chains follows, all from one sample in a study of T cell repertoires in cytomegalovirus infection. TCRdb re-derived calls from the reads in MiXCR, one entry per CDR3 protein. The sample holds roughly 920,000 distinct CDR3 sequences, roughly 30% seen once. These TCRs' antigens remain unknown. The specimen was cultured CD8+ T cells from PBMCs, collected from culture after CMV antigen stimulation. The receptors shown here come from a human donor in good health (CMV status not recorded). Some clones in this sample may be carry-over from other donors' samples. Each CDR3 is given with its conserved first and last residue. D genes are given only for firm matches. Not all rows give a size; the values are once, few, many and, for expanded clones, a class.

>-|TRBV7-9|TRBJ1-3|-
TGTGCCAGCACCGGAGGGGGGGAAAACACCATATATTTT
CASTGGGENTIYF
>-|TRBV5-6|TRBJ2-1|-
TGTGCCAGCAGCTTGCCCGAAGACAATGAGCAGTTCTTC
CASSLPEDNEQFF
>-|TRBV2|TRBJ2-7|TRBD1
TGTGCCAGCCCCGATGGGACAGGCCCGCAGTACTTC
CASPDGTGPQYF
>-|TRBV6-1|TRBJ2-7|TRBD2
TGTGCCAGCAGTGAGCGGAGCGGGACCCGGAGGTCTTACTACGAGCAGTACTTC
CASSERSGTRRSYYEQYF
>-|TRBV7-9|TRBJ1-5|-
TGTGCCAGCAGCCCGGGACATCTGAATCAGCCCCAGCATTTT
CASSPGHLNQPQHF
>-|TRBV5-1|TRBJ1-1|-
TGCGCCAGCAGCGAGTCGGTGGGTGGTTGGAGGGCTGAAGCTTTCTTT
CASSESVGGWRAEAFF
>few|TRBV7-6|TRBJ2-2|-
TGTGCCAGCGCAGATACGGGTCTAGCCAAGGCCGGGGAGCTGTTTTTT
CASADTGLAKAGELFF
>few|TRBV6-6|TRBJ2-7|-
TGTGCCAGCAGTGCTAGGGTCAACCCCTACGAGCAGTACTTC
CASSARVNPYEQYF
>-|TRBV27|TRBJ1-5|-
TGTGCCAGCAGTCCCCGTTCCTGGAGCAATCAGCCCCAGCATTTT
CASSPRSWSNQPQHF
>few|TRBV5-1|TRBJ1-1|TRBD1
TGCGCCAGCAGCTTGACAGGGGGCAGCTACACTGAAGCTTTCTTT
CASSLTGGSYTEAFF
>many|TRBV7-6|TRBJ1-2|TRBD1
TGTGCCAGCAGCCCCGGGACAGGGGGAAGGGGCTACACCTTC
CASSPGTGGRGYTF
>-|TRBV28|TRBJ1-1|TRBD1
TGTGCCAGCACCGAACTCTGGGACAGTCTAGCTTTCTTT
CASTELWDSLAFF
>many|TRBV20-1|TRBJ2-3|-
TGCAGCTCGGACGGGGGGCAAGATACGCAGTATTTT
CSSDGGQDTQYF
>-|TRBV11-3|TRBJ2-1|-
TGTGACAGCAGCCTGGGAGGCTACAATGAGCAGTTCTTC
CDSSLGGYNEQFF
>-|TRBV6-5|TRBJ1-5|-
TGTGCCAGCAGTTACCTGGGACAAAATCAGCCCCAGCATTTT
CASSYLGQNQPQHF
>-|TRBV9|TRBJ1-1|-
TGTGCCAGCAGCGTAGCGCCGGCTATGGGCACTGAAGCTTTCTTT
CASSVAPAMGTEAFF
>few|TRBV20-1|TRBJ1-2|TRBD1
TGCAGTGCGAAACCCGGGACAGGCTATGGCTACACCTTC
CSAKPGTGYGYTF
>few|TRBV27|TRBJ2-1|-
TGTGCCAGCAGTGCCCAAATGGACAGTTACAATGAGCAGTTCTTC
CASSAQMDSYNEQFF
>-|TRBV24-1|TRBJ2-1|-
TGTGCCACCAGTGATGAATTAAGCGAGGCCTACAATGAGCAGTTCTTC
CATSDELSEAYNEQFF
>-|TRBV15|TRBJ2-1|TRBD2
TGTGCCACCAGCAGAGGGTTCAAGCGGGAGTGGGACAATGAGCAGTTCTTC
CATSRGFKREWDNEQFF
>-|TRBV6-6|TRBJ1-4|TRBD1
TGTGCCAGCAATGGGACAGTAGGTCTTAAAGGGCTGTTTTTT
CASNGTVGLKGLFF
>-|TRBV6-2/TRBV6-3|TRBJ2-6|-
TGTGCCATCGCGGGTGGGGCCAACGTCCTGACTTTC
CAIAGGANVLTF
>-|TRBV27|TRBJ2-5|TRBD1
TGTGCCAGCCGTCCCGGGACAGGGACGGAGACCCAGTACTTC
CASRPGTGTETQYF
>-|TRBV2|TRBJ2-5|TRBD2
TGTGCCAGCAGTTATCTAGCGGGGGTATCAGAGACCCAGTACTTC
CASSYLAGVSETQYF
>-|TRBV3-1|TRBJ2-3|-
TGTGCCAGCAGCATAGAGGCCCGCACAGATACGCAGTATTTT
CASSIEARTDTQYF
>few|TRBV7-3|TRBJ2-5|TRBD2
TGTGCCAGCAGCTCAAACGAAACTAGCGGGGGACTGGGTGAGACCCAGTACTTC
CASSSNETSGGLGETQYF
>few|TRBV6-5|TRBJ1-4|-
TGTGCCAGCAGTTACTCTGACAGCCCTAATGAAAAACTGTTTTTT
CASSYSDSPNEKLFF
>few|TRBV6-1|TRBJ1-1|-
TGTGCCAGCAGCTCACTAGGCTCGGGCACTGAAGCTTTCTTT
CASSSLGSGTEAFF
>-|TRBV27|TRBJ1-2|-
TGTGCCAGCAGTGGGAAGGGCGTAATTGGCTACACCTTC
CASSGKGVIGYTF
>-|TRBV19|TRBJ1-5|TRBD1
TGTGCCAGTACCGCGACAGGGGGCTACAGGGAGCCCCAGCATTTT
CASTATGGYREPQHF
>-|TRBV7-6|TRBJ2-7|-
TGTGCCAGCAGCTCAGGGGAGCCCTACGAGCAGTACTTC
CASSSGEPYEQYF
>-|TRBV6-6|TRBJ2-4|TRBD1
TGTGCCAGCAGTTACTCGACAGGGGGAAAAAACATTCAGTACTTC
CASSYSTGGKNIQYF
>-|TRBV28|TRBJ1-1|-
TGTGCCAGCAGTTCCCAGCGGACCGGGCGGACTGAAGCTTTCTTT
CASSSQRTGRTEAFF
>many|TRBV7-9|TRBJ1-1|-
TGTGCCAGCAGCTCCTCAGTGGCCAGGGACACTGAAGCTTTCTTT
CASSSSVARDTEAFF
>few|TRBV28|TRBJ1-5|-
TGTGCCAGCAGTTTAGACAGTCAGCCGCCCCAGCATTTT
CASSLDSQPPQHF
>-|TRBV6-6|TRBJ2-6|-
TGTGCCAGCAGTTACTCTGAGCCCTCTGGGGCCAACGTCCTGACTTTC
CASSYSEPSGANVLTF
>few|TRBV7-6|TRBJ2-7|-
TGTGCCAGCAGCTTTAGAAGTTCCTACGAGCAGTACTTC
CASSFRSSYEQYF
>few|TRBV5-6|TRBJ2-7|TRBD2
TGTGCCAGCAGCCTCCTTTCTAGCGGGGGCATCTACGAGCAGTACTTC
CASSLLSSGGIYEQYF
>-|TRBV14|TRBJ1-2|-
TGTGCCAGCAGCCCAAGATATACGGGCTATGGCTACACCTTC
CASSPRYTGYGYTF
>-|TRBV15|TRBJ2-3|TRBD2
TGTGCCACCAGCAGAGAATCCAGCGGGGGAACAGATACGCAGTATTTT
CATSRESSGGTDTQYF
>-|TRBV6-1|TRBJ1-2|-
TGTGCCAGCAGTGAAGATTGGGGGAATGGTAACTATGGCTACACCTTC
CASSEDWGNGNYGYTF
>few|TRBV6-2/TRBV6-3|TRBJ1-1|-
TGTGCCAGCATTTCACGGGCGGAGATCACTGAAGCTTTCTTT
CASISRAEITEAFF
>-|TRBV27|TRBJ2-3|-
TGTGCCAGCAGTTTAGGCCCCCCAACCACAGATACGCAGTATTTT
CASSLGPPTTDTQYF
>-|TRBV7-9|TRBJ2-5|TRBD2
TGTGCCAGCAGCTTCGGGTCCGGGCGGGGGGACCAAGAGACCCAGTACTTC
CASSFGSGRGDQETQYF
>few|TRBV5-6|TRBJ2-5|-
TGTGCCAGCAGCTTCCGGGACGGACAAGAGACCCAGTACTTC
CASSFRDGQETQYF
>few|TRBV11-3|TRBJ2-5|-
TGTGCCAGCAGCTTGACCTCCCAAGAGACCCAGTACTTC
CASSLTSQETQYF
>few|TRBV6-1|TRBJ1-6|TRBD1
TGTGCCAGCAGAGCAGGGGGCCCGCATTCACCCCTCCACTTT
CASRAGGPHSPLHF